The rows below give T cell receptor beta chains drawn from one sample of a study of cytomegalovirus exposure and HLA in healthy donors. Some clones are missing from TCRdb's copy, which holds only in-frame ones; the method was immunoSEQ multiplex PCR. The sample consists of around 130,000 clones, over 70% of them appearing once. Sequencing was carried out using PBMCs. The receptor source for this set is a woman aged 40 to 50 in good health and CMV-seronegative. Each CDR3 is given without its conserved first and last residue. Fields, in order: J gene, D gene, V gene, CDR3 protein. The D gene is left open where the match is weak.

j_gene: TRBJ1-3
d_gene: NA
v_gene: TRBV2
CDR3aa: ASVPGESGNTIY

j_gene: TRBJ1-1
d_gene: TRBD1
v_gene: TRBV29-1
CDR3aa: SVLVQGIRNTEAF

j_gene: TRBJ2-1
d_gene: NA
v_gene: TRBV5-1
CDR3aa: ASSLDPNKHQF

j_gene: TRBJ1-5
d_gene: TRBD1
v_gene: TRBV30
CDR3aa: AWSEGARVAQPQH

j_gene: TRBJ2-3
d_gene: NA
v_gene: TRBV5-1
CDR3aa: ASNWVGDGDTQY

j_gene: TRBJ1-1
d_gene: NA
v_gene: TRBV7-9
CDR3aa: ASSLGSGEWTEAF

j_gene: TRBJ1-2
d_gene: NA
v_gene: TRBV5-6
CDR3aa: ASSLGGGGYGYT

j_gene: TRBJ2-7
d_gene: TRBD1
v_gene: TRBV19
CDR3aa: ASGDRDEQY

j_gene: TRBJ2-7
d_gene: TRBD2
v_gene: TRBV27
CDR3aa: ASRNSGREVYEQY

j_gene: TRBJ2-7
d_gene: NA
v_gene: TRBV6-6
CDR3aa: ASSYSGRGQGYEQY

j_gene: TRBJ1-3
d_gene: NA
v_gene: TRBV21-1
CDR3aa: ASSKGAEPGNTIY